This T cell receptor beta chain was profiled in a study of T cell responses to AZD1222 COVID-19 vaccine. Produced via immunoSEQ multiplex PCR; TCRdb's table is partial and in-frame only. The sample lists 150,000 to 180,000 clones; 70% to 90% were seen once. This CDR3 spans 19 amino acids. Germline lookup yields CDR1 SGHNT and CDR2 YYREEE (reference sequence). The V segment lost 4 bases and the J segment 0 bases; nucleotides outside the gene matches: 11. The TCR sequence derives from an adult in good health. This sample comprised peripheral blood, obtained on day 0 of MenACWY control vaccination. V usage is TRBV5-4 and J usage is TRBJ1-6; 9 nucleotides match TRBD1. This CDR3 is CASSSSGTGRSSYNSPLHF. The DNA for the CDR3 is TGTGCCAGCAGCAGCTCCGGGACAGGGAGGAGCTCCTATAATTCACCCCTCCACTTT.